The rows below give T cell receptor beta chains drawn from one sample of a study of technical replicates of blood from a few donors. The data were produced by immunoSEQ multiplex PCR, yet TCRdb's version contains in-frame clones alone and is incomplete. This table holds more than 65,000 clones, 95% to 98% found once. Sequencing was carried out using T cells isolated from PBMCs. The origin of the receptors is a human donor in good health. CDR3s include the opening cysteine and the closing phenylalanine or tryptophan. D genes are given only for firm matches. Clone size is not always given. Where it is, it says once, few, many or a class for expanded clones.

len | abundance | j_gene | d_gene | v_gene | CDR3nt | CDR3aa
13 | - | TRBJ2-7 | - | TRBV5-4 | TGTGCCAGCAGCCCTCGGGGGGCGGGGGAGCAGTACTTC | CASSPRGAGEQYF
15 | - | TRBJ2-7 | TRBD2 | TRBV18 | TGTGCCAGCTCACCAGAGAGCGGGGGGCGCGTCGAGCAGTACTTC | CASSPESGGRVEQYF
15 | - | TRBJ1-5 | TRBD1 | TRBV6-6 | TGTGCCAGCAGGCAAAACAGGGGTGAGGATCAGCCCCAGCATTTT | CASRQNRGEDQPQHF
16 | - | TRBJ1-2 | - | TRBV6-5 | TGTGCCAGCAGTTACGGTCCCGTGGTGGCAGGCTATGGCTACACCTTC | CASSYGPVVAGYGYTF
14 | - | TRBJ1-5 | TRBD1 | TRBV28 | TGTGCCAGCAGGTTGACAGGGAGTGATCAGCCCCAGCATTTT | CASRLTGSDQPQHF
15 | - | TRBJ2-5 | TRBD2 | TRBV9 | TGTGCCAGCAGCTTTAGCGGGGGGGCCCGGGAGACCCAGTACTTC | CASSFSGGARETQYF
15 | once | TRBJ2-1 | TRBD1 | TRBV27 | TGTGCCAGCAGTTCTCTCCCGGCAGGGGGAGATGAGCAGTTCTTC | CASSSLPAGGDEQFF
14 | - | TRBJ2-7 | - | TRBV12-5 | TGTGCTAGTGGTTTGGAGCTGGGGCCCTACGAGCAGTACTTC | CASGLELGPYEQYF
14 | - | TRBJ1-2 | - | TRBV29-1 | TGCAGCGTTGATGTGGGGACATCGAACTATGGCTACACCTTC | CSVDVGTSNYGYTF
13 | - | TRBJ2-5 | - | TRBV7-2 | TGTGCCAGCAGCCCCCTGAGCCAAGAGACCCAGTACTTC | CASSPLSQETQYF
15 | once | TRBJ2-7 | - | TRBV12-5 | TGTGCTAGTGGTTTGAAGGTGGGGCCTTCCTACGAGCAGTACTTC | CASGLKVGPSYEQYF
14 | - | TRBJ1-4 | TRBD1 | TRBV5-1 | TGCGCCAGCAGCTTGGGGGACAGGGCTGAAAAACTGTTTTTT | CASSLGDRAEKLFF
16 | - | TRBJ2-1 | - | TRBV9 | TGTGCCAGCAGCGTAGAGATCGCAGGTAATCTCAATGAGCAGTTCTTC | CASSVEIAGNLNEQFF
13 | - | TRBJ1-1 | TRBD1 | TRBV6-5 | TGTGCCAGCAGTGGGACAGGGGTCACTGAAGCTTTCTTT | CASSGTGVTEAFF
16 | - | TRBJ1-3 | - | TRBV5-6 | TGTGCCAGCAGCGCGGGACTTCCCGGGGGTGGAAACACCATATATTTT | CASSAGLPGGGNTIYF
16 | - | TRBJ2-3 | TRBD2 | TRBV25-1 | TGTGCCAGCAGTGGAACGGGACTAGCGGGAGGAATAGCGCAGTATTTT | CASSGTGLAGGIAQYF